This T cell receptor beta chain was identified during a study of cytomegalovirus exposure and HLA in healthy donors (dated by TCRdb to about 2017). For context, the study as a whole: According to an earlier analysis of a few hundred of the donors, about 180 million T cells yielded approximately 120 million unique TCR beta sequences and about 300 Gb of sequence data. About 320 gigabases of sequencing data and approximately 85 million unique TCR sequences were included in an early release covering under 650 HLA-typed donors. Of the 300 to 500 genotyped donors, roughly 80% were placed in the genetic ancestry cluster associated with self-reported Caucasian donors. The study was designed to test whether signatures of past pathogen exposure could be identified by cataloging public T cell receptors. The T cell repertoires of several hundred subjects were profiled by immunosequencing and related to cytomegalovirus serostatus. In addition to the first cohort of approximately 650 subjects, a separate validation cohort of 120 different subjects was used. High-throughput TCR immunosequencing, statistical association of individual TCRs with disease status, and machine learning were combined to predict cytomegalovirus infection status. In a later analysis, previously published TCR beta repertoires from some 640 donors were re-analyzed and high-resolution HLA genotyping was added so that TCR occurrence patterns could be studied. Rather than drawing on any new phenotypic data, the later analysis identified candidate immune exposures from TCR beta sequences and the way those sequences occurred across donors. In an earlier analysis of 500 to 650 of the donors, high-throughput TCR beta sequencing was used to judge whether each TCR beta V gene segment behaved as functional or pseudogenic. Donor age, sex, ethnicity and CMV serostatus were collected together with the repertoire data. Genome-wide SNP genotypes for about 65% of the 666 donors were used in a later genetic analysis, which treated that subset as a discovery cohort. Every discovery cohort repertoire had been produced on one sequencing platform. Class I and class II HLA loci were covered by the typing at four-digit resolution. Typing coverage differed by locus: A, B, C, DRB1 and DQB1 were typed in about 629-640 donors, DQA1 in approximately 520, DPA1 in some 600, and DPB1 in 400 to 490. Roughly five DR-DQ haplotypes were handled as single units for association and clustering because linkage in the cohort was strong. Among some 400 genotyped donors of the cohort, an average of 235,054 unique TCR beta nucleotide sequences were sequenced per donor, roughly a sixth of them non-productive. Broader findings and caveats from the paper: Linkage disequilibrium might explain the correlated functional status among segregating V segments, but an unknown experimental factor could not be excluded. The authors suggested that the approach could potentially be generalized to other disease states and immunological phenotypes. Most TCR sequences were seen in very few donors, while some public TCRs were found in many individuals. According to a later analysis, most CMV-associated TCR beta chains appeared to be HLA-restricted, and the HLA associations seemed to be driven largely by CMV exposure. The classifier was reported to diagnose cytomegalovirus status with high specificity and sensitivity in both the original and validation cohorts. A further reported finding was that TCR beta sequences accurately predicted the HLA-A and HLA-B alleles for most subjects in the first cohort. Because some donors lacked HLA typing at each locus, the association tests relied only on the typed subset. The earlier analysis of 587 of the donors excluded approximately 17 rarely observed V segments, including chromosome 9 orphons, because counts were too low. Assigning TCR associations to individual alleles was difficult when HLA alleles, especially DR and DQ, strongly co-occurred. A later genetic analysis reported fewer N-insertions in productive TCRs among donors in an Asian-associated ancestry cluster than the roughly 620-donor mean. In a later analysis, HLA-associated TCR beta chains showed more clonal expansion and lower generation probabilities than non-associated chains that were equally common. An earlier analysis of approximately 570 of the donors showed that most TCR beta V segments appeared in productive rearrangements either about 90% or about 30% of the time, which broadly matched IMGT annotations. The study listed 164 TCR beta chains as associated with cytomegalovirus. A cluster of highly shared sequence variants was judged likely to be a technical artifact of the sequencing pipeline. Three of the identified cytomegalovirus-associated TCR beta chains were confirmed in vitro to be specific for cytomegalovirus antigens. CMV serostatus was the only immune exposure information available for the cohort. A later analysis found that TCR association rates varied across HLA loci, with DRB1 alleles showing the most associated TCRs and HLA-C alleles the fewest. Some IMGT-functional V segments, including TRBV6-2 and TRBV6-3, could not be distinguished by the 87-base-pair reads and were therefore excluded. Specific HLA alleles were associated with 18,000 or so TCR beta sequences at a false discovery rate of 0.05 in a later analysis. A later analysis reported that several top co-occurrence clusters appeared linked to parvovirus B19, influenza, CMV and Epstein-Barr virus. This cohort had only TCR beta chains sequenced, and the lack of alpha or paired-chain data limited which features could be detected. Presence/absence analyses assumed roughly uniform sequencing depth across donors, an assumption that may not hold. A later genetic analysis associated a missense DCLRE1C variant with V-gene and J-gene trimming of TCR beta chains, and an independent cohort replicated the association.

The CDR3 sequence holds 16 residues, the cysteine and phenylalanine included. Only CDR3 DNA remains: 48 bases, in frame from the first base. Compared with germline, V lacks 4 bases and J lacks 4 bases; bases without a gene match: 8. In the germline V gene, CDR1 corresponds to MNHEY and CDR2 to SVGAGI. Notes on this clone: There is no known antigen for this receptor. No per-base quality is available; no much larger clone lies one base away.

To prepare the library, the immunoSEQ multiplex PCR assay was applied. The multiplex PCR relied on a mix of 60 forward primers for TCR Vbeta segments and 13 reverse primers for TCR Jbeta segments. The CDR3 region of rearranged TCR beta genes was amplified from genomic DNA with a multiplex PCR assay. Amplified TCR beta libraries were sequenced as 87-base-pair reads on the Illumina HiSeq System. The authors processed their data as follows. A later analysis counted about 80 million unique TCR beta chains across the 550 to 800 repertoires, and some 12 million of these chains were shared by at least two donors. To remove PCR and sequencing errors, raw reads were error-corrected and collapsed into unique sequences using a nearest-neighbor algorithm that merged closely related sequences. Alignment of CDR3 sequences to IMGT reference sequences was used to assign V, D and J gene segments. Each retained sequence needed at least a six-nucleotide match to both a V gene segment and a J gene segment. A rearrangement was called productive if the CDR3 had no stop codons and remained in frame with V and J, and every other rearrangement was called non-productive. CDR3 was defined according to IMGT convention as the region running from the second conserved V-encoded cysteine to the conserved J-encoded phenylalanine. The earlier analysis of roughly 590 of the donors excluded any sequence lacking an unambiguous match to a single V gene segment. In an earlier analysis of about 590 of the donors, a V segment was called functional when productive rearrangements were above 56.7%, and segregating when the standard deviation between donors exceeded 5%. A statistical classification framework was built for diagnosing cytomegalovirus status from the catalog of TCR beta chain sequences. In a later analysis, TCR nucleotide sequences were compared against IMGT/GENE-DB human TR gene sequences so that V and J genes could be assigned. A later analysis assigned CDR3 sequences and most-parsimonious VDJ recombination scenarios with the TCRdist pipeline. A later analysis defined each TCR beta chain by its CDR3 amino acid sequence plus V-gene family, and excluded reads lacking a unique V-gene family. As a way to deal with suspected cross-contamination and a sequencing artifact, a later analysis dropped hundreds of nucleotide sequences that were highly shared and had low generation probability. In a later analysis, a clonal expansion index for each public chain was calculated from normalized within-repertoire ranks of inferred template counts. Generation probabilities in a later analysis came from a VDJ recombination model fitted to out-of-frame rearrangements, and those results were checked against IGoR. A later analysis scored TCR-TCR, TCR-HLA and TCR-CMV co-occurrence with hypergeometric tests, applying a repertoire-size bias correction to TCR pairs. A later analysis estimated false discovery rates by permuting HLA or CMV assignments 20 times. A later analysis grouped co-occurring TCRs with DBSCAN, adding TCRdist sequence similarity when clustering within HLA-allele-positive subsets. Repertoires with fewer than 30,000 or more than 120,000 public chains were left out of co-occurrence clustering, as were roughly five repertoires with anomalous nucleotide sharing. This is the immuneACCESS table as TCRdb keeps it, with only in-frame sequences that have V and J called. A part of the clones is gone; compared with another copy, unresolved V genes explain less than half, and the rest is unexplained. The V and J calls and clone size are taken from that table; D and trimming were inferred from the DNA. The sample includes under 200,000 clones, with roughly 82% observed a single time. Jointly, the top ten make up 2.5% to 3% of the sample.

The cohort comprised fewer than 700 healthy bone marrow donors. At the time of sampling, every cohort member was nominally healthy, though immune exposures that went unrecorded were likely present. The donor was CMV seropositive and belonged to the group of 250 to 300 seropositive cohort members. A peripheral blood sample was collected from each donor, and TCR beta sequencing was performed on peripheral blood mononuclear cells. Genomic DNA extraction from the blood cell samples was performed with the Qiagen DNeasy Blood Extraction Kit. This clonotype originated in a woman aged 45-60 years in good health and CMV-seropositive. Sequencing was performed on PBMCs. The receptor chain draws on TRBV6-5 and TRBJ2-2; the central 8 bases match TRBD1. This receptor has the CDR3 CASSSFPDRGTGELFF. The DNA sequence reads TGTGCCAGCAGTTCTTTCCCCGACAGGGGCACCGGGGAGCTGTTTTTT.